This T cell receptor (beta chain) was captured by sequencing in a study of regulatory T cells in long-lasting Graves disease. Study-wide results and caveats: Gene preferences differed: TRBV28, TRBJ1-2, TRBJ2-5 in persistent cases. Newly diagnosed patients had higher TCR diversity than persistent Graves' patients did.

The CDR3 extends over 14 amino acids. The germline V gene encodes CDR1 SGHRS and CDR2 YFSETQ. V lost 3 bases to trimming and J lost 7 bases; unmatched junction nucleotides: 9. Researchers made TCR beta libraries by using iRepertoire HTBI primers and running Arm-PCR on CDR3 regions. Via MiXCR, TCRdb re-called the multiplex PCR reads, giving one row per CDR3 protein. The table lists 650,000 to 850,000 distinct CDR3 sequences, around 30% of them singletons. Time point here: persistent/refractory GD, antithyroid drugs over 5 years with positive TRAb. PBMCs provided the RNA from which the TCR library was made. American Thyroid Association guidelines were used to diagnose Graves' disease. This clonotype was recorded only once. Its antigen remains unknown.

Sequencing used peripheral blood mononuclear cells (PBMCs), obtained when the disease was refractory, from a patient treated with antithyroid drugs. The sequence came from a female donor with Graves disease. The chain has TRBV5-1 and TRBJ2-5; 7 bases match TRBD1. In nucleotides, the CDR3 is TGCGCCAGCAGCTCACAGGGGCCGCCTATGACCCAGTACTTC. Its translation is CASSSQGPPMTQYF. The full variable domain, with the rest looked up from reference TRBV5-1 and TRBJ2-5, is KAGVTQTPRYLIKTRGQQVTLSCSPISGHRSVSWYQQTPGQGLQFLFEYFSETQRNKGNFPGRFSGRQFSNSRSEMNVSTLELGDSALYLCASSSQGPPMTQYFGPGTRLLVL.